This TCR beta chain was captured in a study of identical twins. The V gene lost 3 bases and the J gene lost 4 bases, with 12 bases spanning the gap. This CDR3 is 14 amino acids long. Per germline, CDR1 SEHNR and CDR2 FQNEAQ (reference sequence). Template switching supplied a universal primer site; unique molecular identifiers were carried on the cDNA. TCRdb re-derived calls from the 5' RACE reads in MiXCR, one entry per CDR3 protein. The sample yields just under 650,000 distinct CDR3 sequences, about 7% seen once. This clonotype has a count of ten or more. Its antigen is currently unknown. The study's findings and limits: For monozygotic twins, models underestimated out-of-frame TCR alpha sharing.

Separately, the same data were catalogued under a study of yellow fever vaccine responses in identical twins.

Input material: PBMCs. The clonotype originates from a woman between 18 and 29 years old in good health. The rearrangement uses TRBV7-9 and TRBJ1-1; no firm D call. The chain's CDR3 is CASSFGGVGTEAFF. The CDR3 DNA follows: TGTGCCAGCAGCTTCGGCGGGGTAGGCACTGAAGCTTTCTTT.